These 9 T cell receptor beta chains came from one sample sequenced in a study of blood T cell repertoires in COVID-19. Profiling relied on immunoSEQ multiplex PCR, and the TCRdb table lists in-frame clones only, not all of them. In the table there are some 53,000 clones, 90% of which are singletons. What was sequenced was peripheral blood. The receptors derive from a human donor in a cohort sampled during active COVID-19.

The rearrangement joins TRBV21-1 to TRBJ2-5; the DNA was not compared with TRBD1, the D call given in the table. TRBV21-1 is labeled a pseudogene. The CDR3 is 13 amino acids. CDR3 sequence (DNA): TGTGCCAGCAGCAACAGTGGGGGCGAGACCCAGTACTTC. This translates into CASSNSGGETQYF.

The V call is TRBV10-3, the J call TRBJ2-2; TRBD2 matches at 10 bases. CDR1 and CDR2 (germline): ENHRY, SYGVKD. The junction had 5 bases not matched to a gene; V was cut back by 3 bases and J by 7 bases. The CDR3 sequence is 15 residues long. CDR3 sequence: CAISDSAGGFGELFF. Here the CDR3 DNA reads TGTGCCATCAGTGATTCAGCGGGAGGGTTCGGGGAGCTGTTTTTT.

The chain is built from TRBV20-1 and TRBJ1-6; D is ambiguous. The ends were cut back, 3 bases at V and 3 bases at J, with 9 bases in the middle. This CDR3 has 14 amino acids. Germline-derived CDR1 and CDR2 are DFQATT and SNEGSKA (reference sequence). The CDR3 loop is CSASEAGYNSPLHF. The CDR3 DNA reads TGCAGTGCTAGTGAGGCAGGCTATAATTCACCCCTCCACTTT.

This clone has only one observation. The V call is TRBV4-2, the J call TRBJ1-6; D is ambiguous. The germline gives CDR1 LGHNA, CDR2 YNFKEQ. CDR3 length equals 15 residues. V was pared by 0 bases and J by 9 bases, with 12 bases between. The CDR3 DNA is TGTGCCAGCAGCCAAGAGGAGGGTACAACTTCACCCCTCCACTTT. Translating gives CASSQEEGTTSPLHF.

The chain is built from TRBV19 and TRBJ1-3, with D tentatively TRBD1 (6 bases). Germline CDR1 reads LNHDA; CDR2 reads SQIVND (reference sequence). V dropped 7 bases and J dropped 1 base, with 17 bases sitting between them. There are 16 residues in the CDR3. The DNA for the CDR3 is TGTGCCAGTACCCCCGAGGACAGCTTTTCTGGAAACACCATATATTTT. Translated: CASTPEDSFSGNTIYF. Full variable domain (rest looked up from reference TRBV19 and TRBJ1-3): DGGITQSPKYLFRKEGQNVTLSCEQNLNHDAMYWYRQDPGQGLRLIYYSQIVNDFQKGDIAEGYSVSREKKESFPLTVTSAQKNPTAFYLCASTPEDSFSGNTIYFGEGSWLTVV.

This chain uses TRBV24-1 with TRBJ2-5, with D tentatively TRBD1 (6 bases). The CDR3 runs 15 residues. The V gene's germline CDR1 is KGHDR and CDR2 SFDVKD. V dropped 4 bases and J dropped 0 bases, with 11 bases sitting between them. As DNA, the CDR3 is TGTGCCACCAGTGACCCCGACAGGTACCAAGAGACCCAGTACTTC. Amino acid sequence: CATSDPDRYQETQYF.

The chain carries TRBV19 and TRBJ1-5; 9 bases line up with TRBD1. CDR1 and CDR2 from the germline V gene are LNHDA and SQIVND (reference sequence). V was clipped by 5 bases and J by 5 bases; unmatched bases: 7. CDR3 length equals 15 residues. CDR3: CASSPRQGGHQPQHF. DNA of the CDR3: TGTGCCAGTAGTCCTAGACAGGGGGGTCATCAGCCCCAGCATTTT.

This chain joins TRBV6-1 and TRBJ1-3, with D maybe TRBD1 (6 bases). This CDR3 spans 15 amino acids. Trimming took off 2 bases at V and 8 bases at J, with 16 bases between the two ends. Germline lookup yields CDR1 MNHNS and CDR2 SASEGT. CDR3 bases: TGTGCCAGCAGTGAAATGGAGGGGGGGGCATACACCATATATTTT. Residues: CASSEMEGGAYTIYF.

DNA for the CDR3: TGTGCCAGTAGTTCCGGACAGAACTATGGCTACACCTTC. Its translation is CASSSGQNYGYTF. V and J are TRBV19 and TRBJ1-2; D may be TRBD1 (6 bases). V was cut by 5 bases and J by 2 bases, with 9 bases left in between. The CDR3 loop spans 13 amino acids. Germline CDR1 and CDR2: LNHDA and SQIVND (reference sequence).